This T cell receptor (beta chain) was recovered during a study of cytomegalovirus exposure and HLA in healthy donors listed by TCRdb under 2017. Study-level background: An earlier analysis of about 560 of the donors reported around 280 Gb of sequence data and around 110 million unique TCR beta sequences obtained from around 180 million T cells. Donor age, sex, ethnicity and CMV serostatus were compiled together with the repertoire data. HLA typing covered class I and class II loci at four-digit resolution. Five DR-DQ haplotypes were treated as single units for association and clustering because of strong linkage in the cohort. An earlier analysis of approximately 500 of the donors applied high-throughput TCR beta sequencing to assess whether each TCR beta V gene segment acted as functional or pseudogenic. In a later analysis, previously published TCR beta repertoires from 666 donors were re-analyzed and high-resolution HLA genotyping was added so that TCR occurrence patterns could be studied. The study profiled the T cell repertoires of 500 to 800 subjects by immunosequencing and related them to cytomegalovirus serostatus. The study combined high-throughput TCR immunosequencing, statistical association of individual TCRs with disease status, and machine learning to predict cytomegalovirus infection status. The genetic ancestry cluster associated with self-reported Caucasian donors included about 84% of the 300 to 400 genotyped donors. About 300 gigabases of sequencing data and 70 million to 85 million unique TCR sequences were included in an early release covering roughly 600 HLA-typed donors. A separate validation cohort of 100 to 150 different subjects was used in addition to the approximately 610-subject first cohort. The study aimed to test whether signatures of past pathogen exposure could be identified by cataloging public T cell receptors. Genome-wide SNP genotypes for about 55% of the roughly 670 donors were used in a later genetic analysis, which treated that subset as a discovery cohort. Among a few hundred genotyped donors of the cohort, an average of around 240,000 unique TCR beta nucleotide sequences were sequenced per donor, roughly 18% of them non-productive. Rather than drawing on any new phenotypic data, the later analysis identified candidate immune exposures from TCR beta sequences and the way those sequences occurred across donors. Typing coverage differed by locus: A, B, C, DRB1 and DQB1 were typed in about 629-640 donors, DQA1 in 522, DPA1 in around 580, and DPB1 in approximately 450. All discovery cohort repertoires had been generated on a single sequencing platform.

V ends up 1 base short and J 5 bases short, with an unmatched junction base count of 8. In the germline V gene (reference sequence), CDR1 corresponds to LNHDA and CDR2 to SQIVND. From its cysteine to its phenylalanine, the CDR3 spans 15 amino acids. Kept here is only the CDR3 DNA, which spans 45 bases and is read in frame from base 1. Libraries came from the immunoSEQ multiplex PCR assay. For the multiplex PCR, a mixture combining 60 forward primers for TCR Vbeta segments and 13 reverse primers for TCR Jbeta segments was used. A multiplex PCR assay on genomic DNA amplified the CDR3 region of rearranged TCR beta genes. The Illumina HiSeq System was used to sequence the amplified TCR beta libraries as 87-base-pair reads. Per the authors' processing: In a later analysis, 77 million or so unique TCR beta chains were counted across the approximately 640 repertoires, and around 10 million of these chains were shared by at least two donors. Raw reads were error-corrected and collapsed into unique sequences by a nearest-neighbor algorithm in which closely related sequences were merged to remove PCR and sequencing errors. Alignment of CDR3 sequences to IMGT reference sequences was used to assign V, D and J gene segments. For a sequence to be retained, a match of at least six nucleotides to both a V gene segment and a J gene segment was required. A rearrangement was called productive if the CDR3 had no stop codons and remained in frame with V and J, and every other rearrangement was called non-productive. Following IMGT convention, CDR3 was defined as the stretch from the second conserved V-encoded cysteine to the conserved J-encoded phenylalanine. In an earlier analysis of approximately 590 of the donors, sequences lacking an unambiguous match to a single V gene segment were excluded. In an earlier analysis of 450 to 700 of the donors, V segments were called functional above 56.7% productive rearrangements and were called segregating when the between-donor standard deviation exceeded 5%. To diagnose cytomegalovirus status from the catalog of TCR beta chain sequences, a statistical classification framework was built. V and J gene assignment, in a later analysis, came from comparing TCR nucleotide sequences with IMGT/GENE-DB human TR gene sequences. The TCRdist pipeline was used in a later analysis to assign CDR3 sequences and most-parsimonious VDJ recombination scenarios. In a later analysis, each TCR beta chain was defined by its CDR3 amino acid sequence together with its V-gene family, and reads lacking a unique V-gene family were excluded. To address suspected cross-contamination and a sequencing artifact, a later analysis removed 550 to 750 highly shared, low-generation-probability nucleotide sequences. For each public chain, a later analysis derived a clonal expansion index from normalized ranks of inferred template counts within each repertoire. A later analysis computed generation probabilities with a VDJ recombination model fitted to out-of-frame rearrangements, and checked the results against IGoR. Hypergeometric tests were used in a later analysis to score TCR-TCR, TCR-HLA and TCR-CMV co-occurrence, with a repertoire-size bias correction applied to the TCR pairs. To estimate false discovery rates, a later analysis permuted the HLA or CMV assignments 20 times. A later analysis grouped co-occurring TCRs with DBSCAN, adding TCRdist sequence similarity when clustering within HLA-allele-positive subsets. Co-occurrence clustering excluded repertoires with fewer than 30,000 or more than 120,000 public chains, plus five with anomalous nucleotide sharing. Held by TCRdb, this immuneACCESS table contains in-frame sequences only and omits some clones. Under half of the omission traces to an unresolved V gene where checked; the cause of the rest is unknown. V and J calls and clone size are copied from that table; D and trimming were computed from the DNA. The sample includes 140,000 or so clones, with roughly 90% observed a single time. The top ten hold around 0.51% of the sample.

Comments on this clone: It lacks a known antigen. No much larger clone exists at a distance of one base, and base qualities are not known.

What the research found in general, with its limitations: In a later analysis, 16,951 TCR beta sequences were associated with specific HLA alleles at a false discovery rate of 0.05. In an earlier analysis of some 540 of the donors, most TCR beta V segments appeared in productive rearrangements about 90% or about 30% of the time, broadly matching IMGT annotations. A later analysis reported that several top co-occurrence clusters appeared linked to parvovirus B19, influenza, CMV and Epstein-Barr virus. Most TCR sequences were seen in very few donors, while some public TCRs were found in many individuals. In this cohort, only TCR beta chains were sequenced, and detectable features were limited by the absence of alpha or paired-chain data. A later analysis found that HLA-associated TCR beta chains were more clonally expanded and had lower generation probabilities than equally common non-associated chains. According to a later analysis, TCR association rates differed among HLA loci, with DRB1 alleles showing the most associated TCRs and HLA-C alleles showing the fewest. Some IMGT-functional V segments, including TRBV6-2 and TRBV6-3, could not be distinguished by the 87-base-pair reads and were therefore excluded. A cluster of highly shared sequence variants was judged likely to represent a technical artifact of the sequencing pipeline. A few of the identified cytomegalovirus-associated TCR beta chains were confirmed in vitro to be specific for cytomegalovirus antigens. Because counts were too low, about 18 rarely observed V segments, including chromosome 9 orphons, were left out of the earlier analysis of a few hundred of the donors. For the cohort, immune exposure information was limited to CMV serostatus. An association between a missense DCLRE1C variant and V-gene and J-gene trimming of TCR beta chains was found in a later genetic analysis and replicated in an independent cohort. In a later genetic analysis, fewer N-insertions in productive TCRs were reported among donors in an Asian-associated ancestry cluster than the 666-donor mean. A later analysis found that most CMV-associated TCR beta chains appeared HLA-restricted, with HLA associations seemingly driven largely by CMV exposure. Because HLA typing was missing for some donors at each locus, association tests included only the typed subset. The study gave a list of 150 to 200 TCR beta chains associated with cytomegalovirus. When HLA alleles, especially DR and DQ, strongly co-occurred, TCR associations were difficult to assign to individual alleles. Presence/absence analyses assumed roughly uniform sequencing depth across donors, an assumption that may not hold. Linkage disequilibrium might explain the correlated functional status among segregating V segments, but an unknown experimental factor could not be excluded. Cytomegalovirus status was reported to be diagnosed by the classifier with high specificity and sensitivity in both the original and validation cohorts. A further reported finding was that TCR beta sequences accurately predicted the HLA-A and HLA-B alleles for most subjects in the first cohort. According to the authors, the approach could potentially be generalized to other disease states and immunological phenotypes.

The cohort comprised 670 or so healthy bone marrow donors. At the time of sampling, all cohort members were nominally healthy, though unrecorded immune exposures were likely present. The donor was CMV seronegative and belonged to the group of around 400 seronegative cohort members. Every donor gave a peripheral blood sample, and the peripheral blood mononuclear cells from that sample were used for TCR beta sequencing. The Qiagen DNeasy Blood Extraction Kit was used to extract genomic DNA from the blood cell samples. Rearrangement joined TRBV19 to TRBJ2-7; TRBD2 fits 7 bases in the junction. Sequenced input: PBMCs. The receptor was isolated from a woman between 35 and 50 years old in good health and CMV-seronegative. In nucleotide form, the sequence is TGTGCCAGTAGTATAGGAGGCGGGAGTAACCACGAGCAGTACTTC. The translation is CASSIGGGSNHEQYF.